The clone carrying this TCR beta chain was detected ten times or more. The source of the sample is a study of neurological immune-mediated disorders. TCRdb reprocessed the 5' RACE reads with MiXCR, giving one entry per CDR3 protein. The sample lists around 13,000 distinct CDR3 sequences; 7% were seen once. The specimen sequenced was CD8+ T cells from blood. This TCR derives from a woman aged 40 to 55 in good health.

The CDR3 region has the DNA TGTGCCAGCAGCTTTATAGCTAAGCAGTTCTTC. It encodes CASSFIAKQFF. The chain is built from TRBV11-2 and TRBJ2-1, with D unresolved. This CDR3 has 11 residues. Looked up from germline, CDR1 is SGHAT and CDR2 is FQNNGV. Trimming removed 3 bases at V and 11 bases at J, with 8 bases between.